These 2 T cell receptor beta chains were all obtained from the same sample, sequenced in a study of cytomegalovirus exposure and HLA in healthy donors. Produced via immunoSEQ multiplex PCR; TCRdb's table is partial and in-frame only. The sample holds roughly 150,000 clones, 75% to 90% seen once. Sequenced: PBMCs. The receptors were gathered from a woman aged 18-29 years in good health and CMV-seronegative.

The CDR3 loop reads CASSYRRGLTYNEQFF. The CDR3 DNA follows: TGTGCCAGCAGTTATCGGCGGGGCCTCACCTACAATGAGCAGTTCTTC. This chain joins TRBV7-9 and TRBJ2-1; TRBD2 is a possible D gene (6 bases). V was shortened by 6 bases and J by 2 bases, with 17 bases between the two germline ends. The CDR3 runs 16 residues. Germline V gene sequence: CDR1 SEHNR, CDR2 FQNEAQ (reference sequence).

This clone was seen a handful of times. CDR3 amino acids: CASSFGTGGDYGYTF. CDR3 coding DNA: TGTGCCAGCAGCTTTGGGACAGGCGGGGACTATGGCTACACCTTC. This chain joins TRBV7-9 and TRBJ1-2, with 8 bases that match TRBD1. The V segment lost 3 bases and the J segment 3 bases; nucleotides outside the gene matches: 6. Looked up from germline, CDR1 is SEHNR and CDR2 is FQNEAQ (reference sequence). This CDR3 is built from 15 residues.